The 12 T cell receptor beta chains presented below share a single source sample, sequenced in a study of blood T cell repertoires in COVID-19. Assay: immunoSEQ multiplex PCR; the TCRdb copy retains only in-frame clones and omits some. The data show under 150,000 clones, roughly 90% seen once. Input material: peripheral blood. The source is a man between 50 and 59 years old with active or convalescent COVID-19.

The rearrangement uses TRBV19 and TRBJ2-1, with 10 bases matching TRBD2. Germline trimming cut 3 bases from V and 5 bases from J; bases unmatched to any gene: 16. Germline assignment: CDR1 LNHDA and CDR2 SQIVND (reference sequence). The CDR3 sequence is 19 residues long. The CDR3 DNA follows: TGTGCCAGTAGTATGGTGGGAGCGGGAGGGCCGGGTTTAAACAATGAGCAGTTCTTC. Its translation is CASSMVGAGGPGLNNEQFF.

The chain has TRBV6-2 or TRBV6-3 and TRBJ1-2; D possibly corresponds to TRBD1 (5 bases). Trimming cost V 5 bases and J 6 bases, with 16 bases left between them. The V gene's germline CDR1 is MNHEY and CDR2 SVGEGT. This CDR3 is 14 amino acids long. The CDR3 loop is CASSHPGGMNGYTF. Here the CDR3 DNA reads TGTGCCAGCAGTCACCCGGGGGGGATGAATGGCTACACCTTC.

V is TRBV7-2 and J is TRBJ1-2, with D possibly TRBD1 on 6 matching bases. CDR3 length: 14 residues. Germline-derived CDR1 and CDR2 are SGHTA and FQGNSA. Trimming left V 1 base short and J 1 base short, with 7 bases between. The CDR3 DNA reads TGTGCCAGCAGCTTAGAAGGGGGTAACTATGGCTACACCTTC. Its translation is CASSLEGGNYGYTF.

The CDR3 here is CATSSGMGQGDEKLFF. The CDR3, as DNA: TGTGCCACCAGTAGCGGGATGGGACAGGGGGATGAAAAACTGTTTTTT. The chain joins TRBV24-1 to TRBJ1-4; 11 positions agree with TRBD1. The CDR3 contains 16 residues. V lost 6 bases, J lost 6 bases, and 8 bases stayed unmatched. The germline CDR1 and CDR2 sequences are KGHDR and SFDVKD.

The chain carries TRBV5-1 and TRBJ2-3; TRBD2 is a possible D gene (5 bases). Germline lookup yields CDR1 SGHRS and CDR2 YFSETQ. V shed 4 bases and J shed 4 bases, with 16 bases lying between them. The CDR3 contains 15 residues. Here the CDR3 DNA reads TGCGCCAGCAGCGTCTCGGGGAATCGCGCAGATACGCAGTATTTT. Its translation: CASSVSGNRADTQYF.

The rearrangement joins TRBV7-9 to TRBJ1-5, with TRBD1 as a possible D gene (5 bases). Germline V gene sequence: CDR1 SEHNR, CDR2 FQNEAQ (reference sequence). The CDR3 is 15 amino acids. V was shortened by 0 bases and J by 5 bases, with 11 bases between the two germline ends. CDR3 sequence: CASSLATARDQPQHF. CDR3 sequence (DNA): TGTGCCAGCAGCTTAGCGACAGCCCGGGATCAGCCCCAGCATTTT.

This chain connects TRBV25-1 to TRBJ1-2; 7 bases map to TRBD1. The CDR3 consists of 12 residues. Germline assignment: CDR1 MGHDK and CDR2 SYGVNS. V shed 8 bases, J shed 5 bases, and the junction held 5 bases outside the gene matches. The CDR3 bases are TGTGCCAGCGCCGGGACAGATTATGGCTACACCTTC. Residues: CASAGTDYGYTF.

This clone is a singleton in its sample. The gene calls are TRBV5-1 and TRBJ1-6; 8 bases map to TRBD1. This CDR3 has 15 amino acids. The V and J ends lost 3 bases and 9 bases, in that order; junction bases with no gene match: 8. Per the germline V gene, CDR1 is SGHRS and CDR2 is YFSETQ. In DNA form, the CDR3 reads TGCGCCAGCAGCTATCGGACAGGGAGGAGTTCACCCCTCCACTTT. Its protein is CASSYRTGRSSPLHF.

This chain joins TRBV6-1 and TRBJ2-3, with D tentatively TRBD2 (5 bases). Germline V CDR1 and CDR2: MNHNS, SASEGT. V lost 4 bases to trimming and J lost 0 bases, with 17 bases between them. The CDR3 sequence is 17 residues long. CDR3 in amino acids: CASSVGLGSASTDTQYF. The CDR3 DNA sequence: TGTGCCAGCAGTGTGGGCTTAGGGAGTGCTAGCACAGATACGCAGTATTTT.

V and J are TRBV6-6 and TRBJ1-1; D ambiguous. Trimming took 1 base from V and 0 from J, leaving 9 bases between them. This CDR3 contains 15 residues. Germline CDR1 reads MNHNY; CDR2 reads SVGAGI (reference sequence). CDR3 sequence reads: CASSYWPDMNTEAFF. The CDR3 bases are TGTGCCAGCAGTTACTGGCCAGATATGAACACTGAAGCTTTCTTT.

V is TRBV5-1 and J is TRBJ2-5; no definite D call. The V gene lost 0 bases and the J gene lost 2 bases, with 8 bases spanning the gap. Germline loops: CDR1 SGHRS, CDR2 YFSETQ. The CDR3 has 14 amino acids. CDR3 amino acids: CASSLDGRQETQYF. Written as DNA, the CDR3 is TGCGCCAGCAGCTTGGATGGCAGGCAAGAGACCCAGTACTTC.

The V call is TRBV10-3, the J call TRBJ2-7, with D possibly TRBD2 on 6 matching bases. This CDR3 spans 14 amino acids. The germline V gene encodes CDR1 ENHRY and CDR2 SYGVKD. The ends were cut back, 0 bases at V and 6 bases at J, with 12 bases in the middle. In DNA, the CDR3 is TGTGCCATCAGTGAGTCTGGCGGGGTAGGCGAGCAGTACTTC. It yields the protein CAISESGGVGEQYF.